The next 5 T cell receptor beta chains were all read from a single sample in a study of CD8+CD57+ T cells in acquired aplastic anemia. An expansion of CD8+CD57+ cells by flow cytometry had been shown in patients chosen for sequencing. Genomic DNA constituted the template upon which TCR beta VDJ and CDR3 profiling was performed. TCRdb recomputed calls from the reads with MiXCR, one row per CDR3 protein. Of 130,000 or so distinct CDR3 sequences listed, roughly 40% are singletons. Sample: sorted CD4+, CD8+, or CD8+CD57+ T cells (not recorded which) from PBMCs. The receptor set was obtained from a human donor with aplastic anemia.

This clonotype has a count of ten or more. The chain recombines TRBV5-1 with TRBJ1-1, with TRBD1 matching over 8 bases. This CDR3 is 15 amino acids long. Unmatched junction bases numbered 5, after V lost 0 bases and J lost 4 bases. The V gene's germline CDR1 is SGHRS and CDR2 YFSETQ. This CDR3 reads CASSLAGQGATEAFF. The CDR3 DNA sequence: TGCGCCAGCAGCTTGGCCGGACAGGGAGCCACTGAAGCTTTCTTT.

This clonotype was seen at least ten times. The chain joins TRBV6-5 to TRBJ2-1; 7 positions match TRBD1. There are 13 residues in the CDR3. Trimming removed 4 bases from V and 9 bases from J; junction bases left unmatched: 6. Germline assignment: CDR1 MNHEY and CDR2 SVGAGI. The CDR3 is CASSFTGVGEQFF. CDR3 nucleotide sequence: TGTGCCAGCAGTTTCACAGGGGTGGGTGAGCAGTTCTTC.

V usage is TRBV10-1 and J usage is TRBJ1-2; no clear D gene. The CDR3 is made up of 15 amino acids. V lost 8 bases and J 2 bases, leaving 18 bases between the germline ends. Germline V gene sequence: CDR1 WNHNN, CDR2 SYGVQD (reference sequence). The CDR3 nucleotides read TGCGCCAGCCTGGGCAAGGAGTCCCCAAACTATGGCTACACCTTC. Its protein is CASLGKESPNYGYTF.

The chain joins TRBV10-3 to TRBJ2-3; no reliable D call. Trimming shortened V by 10 bases and J by 4 bases, and 27 bases separated the two germline ends. Germline CDR1 ENHRY, CDR2 SYGVKD. This CDR3 is built from 17 residues. CDR3 coding DNA: TGTGCCAGCAGCTATCCACCCGGGCTAATTGAGGCAGATACGCAGTATTTT. Its translation is CASSYPPGLIEADTQYF.

This clonotype was found a few times. The chain is built from TRBV20-1 and TRBJ1-5; 7 bases line up with TRBD1. There are 13 residues in the CDR3. CDR1 and CDR2 (germline): DFQATT, SNEGSKA (reference sequence). CDR3 loop: CSAGDSFNQPQHF. In DNA, the CDR3 is TGCAGCGCAGGGGACAGCTTCAATCAGCCCCAGCATTTT.